This TCR beta chain was observed in a study of CD8 T cells in ankylosing spondylitis. Study-wide results and caveats: Seemingly distinctive of ankylosing spondylitis blood was a TCR beta motif formed by eight highly homologous variants.

Germline-derived CDR1 and CDR2 are SQVTM and ANQGSEA. With 5 bases removed from V and 1 base from J, the gap between germline ends came to 9 bases. The length of the CDR3 is 13 residues. By quantitative 5'-RACE with molecular barcodes, the TCR beta libraries were made. TCRdb recomputed calls from the 5' RACE reads with MiXCR, one row per CDR3 protein. The data show some 240,000 distinct CDR3 sequences, 6% to 8.5% seen once. About this clonotype itself: Its antigen is not identified.

The sequencing input was blood, either unsorted or a sorted T cell fraction (not recorded which). The TCR comes from a male donor with ankylosing spondylitis. The V call is TRBV29-1, the J call TRBJ1-5; D is ambiguous. The CDR3 is CSVQDGSNQPQHF. CDR3 in DNA: TGCAGCGTTCAGGACGGGAGCAATCAGCCCCAGCATTTT.